This T cell receptor beta chain originates from a study of CD8+ T cells in alopecia areata. Sequencing relied on a cDNA template that was reverse transcribed from extracted RNA. Sequencing was performed with immunoSEQ multiplex PCR; in TCRdb, only in-frame clones are kept and a portion is missing. In the table there are a few hundred thousand clones, about 56% of which are singletons. A remark on this clone: Its antigen is still unknown.

Looked up from germline, CDR1 is SQVTM and CDR2 is ANQGSEA. The length of the CDR3 is 11 residues. The ends were cut back, 6 bases at V and 10 bases at J, with 15 bases in the middle. Whole-study results and caveats: More clonal than normal scalp was lesional scalp, particularly alopecia totalis/universalis. Relative to mice, TCR sharing across patients was less clear, a difference possibly HLA-related.

The sequence came from a human donor in good health. This chain uses TRBV29-1 with TRBJ2-5, with a tentative D call TRBD2 (6 bases). Sequencing was done on a sample of CD8+ T cells sorted from blood. The CDR3 here is CSVGDGGSQYF. The CDR3 DNA reads as TGCAGCGTGGGGGACGGAGGGAGCCAGTACTTC. Full variable domain (remainder filled in from reference TRBV29-1 and TRBJ2-5): SAVISQKPSRDICQRGTSLTIQCQVDSQVTMMFWYRQQPGQSLTLIATANQGSEATYESGFVIDKFPISRPNLTFSTLTVSNMSPEDSSIYLCSVGDGGSQYFGPGTRLLVL.